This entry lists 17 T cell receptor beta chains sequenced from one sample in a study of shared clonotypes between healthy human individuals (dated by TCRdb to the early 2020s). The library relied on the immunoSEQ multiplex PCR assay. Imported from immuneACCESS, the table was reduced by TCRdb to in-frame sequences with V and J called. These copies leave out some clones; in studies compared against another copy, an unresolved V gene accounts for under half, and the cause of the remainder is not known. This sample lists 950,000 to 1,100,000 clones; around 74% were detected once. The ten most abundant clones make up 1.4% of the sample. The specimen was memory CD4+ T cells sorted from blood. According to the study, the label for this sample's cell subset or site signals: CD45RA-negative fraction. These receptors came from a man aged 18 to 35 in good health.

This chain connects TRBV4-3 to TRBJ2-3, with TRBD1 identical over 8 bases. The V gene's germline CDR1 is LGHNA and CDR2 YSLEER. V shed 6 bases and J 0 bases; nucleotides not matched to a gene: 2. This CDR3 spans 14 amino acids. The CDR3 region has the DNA TGCGCCAGCAGGCGACAGGGGAGCACAGATACGCAGTATTTT. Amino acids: CASRRQGSTDTQYF.

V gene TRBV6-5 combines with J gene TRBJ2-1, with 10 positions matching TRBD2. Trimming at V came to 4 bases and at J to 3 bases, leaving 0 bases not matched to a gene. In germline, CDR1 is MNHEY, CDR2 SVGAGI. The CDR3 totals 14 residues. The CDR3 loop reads CASSWTSGYNEQFF. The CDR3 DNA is TGTGCCAGCAGTTGGACTAGCGGCTACAATGAGCAGTTCTTC.

The CDR3 region has the DNA TGTGCCATCTCCCCGGCGGGCATTAGCTCCTACGAGCAGTACTTC. Translated, it gives CAISPAGISSYEQYF. This chain joins TRBV28 and TRBJ2-7, with D possibly being TRBD2 (5 bases). CDR1 and CDR2 from the germline V gene are MDHEN and SYDVKM. The V end lost 10 bases, the J end lost 0 bases, and 19 bases lay between the germline ends. The CDR3 has 15 residues.

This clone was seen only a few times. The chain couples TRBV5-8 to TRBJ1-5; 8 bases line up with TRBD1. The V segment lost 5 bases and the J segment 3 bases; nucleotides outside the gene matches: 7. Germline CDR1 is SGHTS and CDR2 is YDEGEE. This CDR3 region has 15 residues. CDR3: CASRPGTGVNQPQHF. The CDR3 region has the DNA TGTGCCAGCAGACCCGGGACAGGAGTCAATCAGCCCCAGCATTTT.

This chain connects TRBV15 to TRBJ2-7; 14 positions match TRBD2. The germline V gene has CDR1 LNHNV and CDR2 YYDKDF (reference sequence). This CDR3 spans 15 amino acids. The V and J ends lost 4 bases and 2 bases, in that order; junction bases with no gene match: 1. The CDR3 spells CATSKGLAGAYEQYF. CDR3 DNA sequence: TGTGCCACCAGCAAGGGACTAGCGGGAGCCTACGAGCAGTACTTC.

The CDR3 spells CASSSRRAQETQYF. CDR3 DNA: TGTGCCAGCAGCTCACGCCGGGCCCAAGAGACCCAGTACTTC. This chain links TRBV13 with TRBJ2-5; no firm D call. The V end was cut by 4 bases, the J end by 1 base, with 10 bases between. Germline-derived CDR1 and CDR2 are PRHDT and FYEKMQ (reference sequence). This CDR3 is 14 amino acids long.

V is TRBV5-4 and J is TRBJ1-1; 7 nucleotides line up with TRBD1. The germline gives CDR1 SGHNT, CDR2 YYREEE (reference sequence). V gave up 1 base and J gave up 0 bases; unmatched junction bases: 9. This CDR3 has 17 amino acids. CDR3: CASSLTRGLIMNTEAFF. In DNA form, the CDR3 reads TGTGCCAGCAGCTTGACTAGGGGGCTAATCATGAACACTGAAGCTTTCTTT.

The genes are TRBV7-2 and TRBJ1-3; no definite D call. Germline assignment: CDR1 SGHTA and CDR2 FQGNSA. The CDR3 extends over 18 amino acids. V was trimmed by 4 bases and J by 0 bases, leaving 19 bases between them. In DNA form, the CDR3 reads TGTGCCAGCAGCTCGGTAACGTATTTGTCGTCCTCTGGAAACACCATATATTTT. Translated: CASSSVTYLSSSGNTIYF.

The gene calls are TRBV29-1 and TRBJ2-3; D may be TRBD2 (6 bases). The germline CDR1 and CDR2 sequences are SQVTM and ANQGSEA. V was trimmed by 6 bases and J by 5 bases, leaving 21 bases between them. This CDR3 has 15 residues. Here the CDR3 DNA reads TGCAGCGTGATGACGGGACTCCCTGAGCTAGATACGCAGTATTTT. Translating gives CSVMTGLPELDTQYF.

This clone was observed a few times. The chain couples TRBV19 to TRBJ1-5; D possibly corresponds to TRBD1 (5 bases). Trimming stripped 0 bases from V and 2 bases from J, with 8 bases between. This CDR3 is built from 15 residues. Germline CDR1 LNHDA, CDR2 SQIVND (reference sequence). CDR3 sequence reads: CASSIDRGGNQPQHF. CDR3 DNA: TGTGCCAGTAGTATAGATCGGGGGGGCAATCAGCCCCAGCATTTT. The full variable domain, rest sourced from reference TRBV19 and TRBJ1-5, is DGGITQSPKYLFRKEGQNVTLSCEQNLNHDAMYWYRQDPGQGLRLIYYSQIVNDFQKGDIAEGYSVSREKKESFPLTVTSAQKNPTAFYLCASSIDRGGNQPQHFGDGTRLSIL.

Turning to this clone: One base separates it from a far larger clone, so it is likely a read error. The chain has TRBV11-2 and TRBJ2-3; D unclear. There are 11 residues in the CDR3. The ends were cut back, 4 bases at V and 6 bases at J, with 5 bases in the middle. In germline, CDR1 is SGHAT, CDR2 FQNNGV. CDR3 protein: CASSSGDTQYF. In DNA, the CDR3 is TGTGCCAGCAGCTCCGGGGATACGCAGTATTTT.

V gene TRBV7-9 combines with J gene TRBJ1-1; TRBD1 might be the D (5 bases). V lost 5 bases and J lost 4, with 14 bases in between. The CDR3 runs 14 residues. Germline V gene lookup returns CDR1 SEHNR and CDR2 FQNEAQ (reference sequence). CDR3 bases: TGTGCCAGCAGCCAGGCCCCAGGGAGCACTGAAGCTTTCTTT. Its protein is CASSQAPGSTEAFF. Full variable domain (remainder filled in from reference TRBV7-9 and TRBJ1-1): DTGVSQNPRHKITKRGQNVTFRCDPISEHNRLYWYRQTLGQGPEFLTYFQNEAQLEKSRLLSDRFSAERPKGSFSTLEIQRTEQGDSAMYLCASSQAPGSTEAFFGQGTRLTVV.

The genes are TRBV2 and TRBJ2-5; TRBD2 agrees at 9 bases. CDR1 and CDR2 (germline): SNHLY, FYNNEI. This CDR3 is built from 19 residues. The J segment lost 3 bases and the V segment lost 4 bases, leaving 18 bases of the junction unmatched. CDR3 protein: CASSGSRLAAEAGEETQYF. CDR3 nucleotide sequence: TGTGCCAGCAGTGGCTCGAGACTAGCGGCCGAAGCTGGTGAAGAGACCCAGTACTTC. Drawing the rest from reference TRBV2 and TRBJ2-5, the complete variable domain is EPEVTQTPSHQVTQMGQEVILRCVPISNHLYFYWYRQILGQKVEFLVSFYNNEISEKSEIFDDQFSVERPDGSNFTLKIRSTKLEDSAMYFCASSGSRLAAEAGEETQYFGPGTRLLVL.

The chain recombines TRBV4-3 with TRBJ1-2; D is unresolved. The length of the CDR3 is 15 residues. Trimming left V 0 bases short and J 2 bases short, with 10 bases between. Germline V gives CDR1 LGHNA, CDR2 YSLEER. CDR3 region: CASSQDLTDNYGYTF. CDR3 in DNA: TGCGCCAGCAGCCAAGATCTCACAGACAACTATGGCTACACCTTC.

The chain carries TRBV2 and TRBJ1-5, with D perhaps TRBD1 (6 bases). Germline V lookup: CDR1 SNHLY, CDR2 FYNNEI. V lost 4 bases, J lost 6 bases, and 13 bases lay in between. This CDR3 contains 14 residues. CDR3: CASSAGRGGQPQHF. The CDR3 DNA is TGTGCCAGCAGTGCAGGCAGGGGCGGTCAGCCCCAGCATTTT.

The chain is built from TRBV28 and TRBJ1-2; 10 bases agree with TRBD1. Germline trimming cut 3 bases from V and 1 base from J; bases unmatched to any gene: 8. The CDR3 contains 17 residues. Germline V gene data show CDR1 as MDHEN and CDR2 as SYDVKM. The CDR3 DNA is TGTGCCAGCAGTTTGTCACAGGACAGGGGGAGTAACTATGGCTACACCTTC. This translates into CASSLSQDRGSNYGYTF.

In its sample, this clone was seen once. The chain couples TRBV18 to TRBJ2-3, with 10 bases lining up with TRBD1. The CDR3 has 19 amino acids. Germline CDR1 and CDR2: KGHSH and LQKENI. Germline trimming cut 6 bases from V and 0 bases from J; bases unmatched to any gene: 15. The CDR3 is CASSPTAGDRGPSTDTQYF. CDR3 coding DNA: TGTGCCAGCTCCCCTACCGCCGGGGACAGGGGACCTAGCACAGATACGCAGTATTTT.